These 6 T cell receptor beta chains originate from one sample sequenced in a study of blood T cell repertoires in COVID-19. The method was immunoSEQ multiplex PCR; TCRdb's version includes in-frame clones alone and lacks a portion of them. In the table there are 200,000 or so clones, 85% of which are singletons. Sequenced input: peripheral blood. These receptors came from an older person with COVID-19, enrolled during active disease.

The chain links TRBV19 to TRBJ2-1, with 10 bases that match TRBD1. Germline CDR1 LNHDA, CDR2 SQIVND (reference sequence). J was trimmed by 7 bases and V by 9 bases; bases with no gene match: 15. There are 16 residues in the CDR3. CDR3 DNA sequence: TGTGCCAGCAGCATGCTCGGGACAGGGGCCCAAAATGAGCAGTTCTTC. Its translation: CASSMLGTGAQNEQFF.

The rearrangement links TRBV6-5 to TRBJ1-2; 7 nucleotides line up with TRBD1. Germline V gene sequence: CDR1 MNHEY, CDR2 SVGAGI. The CDR3 totals 15 residues. Unmatched junction bases numbered 12, after V lost 6 bases and J lost 5 bases. CDR3 sequence: CASRGQTTFSYGYTF. The CDR3 DNA reads as TGTGCCAGCAGGGGACAGACGACCTTCTCGTATGGCTACACCTTC.

A word on this clone: Within the sample, other DNA sequences also encode this same CDR3. This chain uses TRBV27 with TRBJ1-4; 7 nucleotides line up with TRBD1. The CDR3 consists of 13 residues. Germline CDR1 and CDR2: MNHEY and SMNVEV (reference sequence). Trimming cost V 6 bases and J 6 bases; bases outside gene matches: 4. The CDR3 loop is CASRGQGDEKLFF. The CDR3 region has the DNA TGTGCCAGCAGGGGGCAGGGGGATGAAAAACTGTTTTTT.

This clone occurred a few times. The V call is TRBV19, the J call TRBJ2-7; 8 positions agree with TRBD2. CDR1 is LNHDA and CDR2 is SQIVND in the germline V gene (reference sequence). Losses at the gene ends were 3 bases for V and 1 base for J; bases not matched to a gene: 2. The CDR3 totals 14 residues. CDR3 amino acids: CASSMSGRSYEQYF. The CDR3 nucleotides read TGTGCCAGTAGTATGAGCGGGAGATCCTACGAGCAGTACTTC.

The chain links TRBV28 to TRBJ2-2; perhaps TRBD2 as D (6 bases). CDR1 is MDHEN and CDR2 is SYDVKM in the germline V gene. The V end lost 8 bases, the J end lost 2 bases, and 12 bases lay between the germline ends. The CDR3 has 14 amino acids. The CDR3 is CASFTGVNTGELFF. DNA for the CDR3: TGTGCCAGCTTTACGGGGGTTAACACCGGGGAGCTGTTTTTT.

This chain uses TRBV3-1 (or the pseudogene TRBV3-2) with TRBJ2-1; D might be TRBD2 (7 bases). The CDR3 length is 18 residues. Germline-derived CDR1 and CDR2 are LGHDT and YNNKEL (reference sequence). Trimming cost V 0 bases and J 0 bases, with 15 bases left between them. CDR3 in DNA: TGTGCCAGCAGCCAAGATAATCGGGGGGCGTCCTCCTACAATGAGCAGTTCTTC. It translates to CASSQDNRGASSYNEQFF.